Listed here are 12 T cell receptor beta chains from one sample, sequenced in a study of cytomegalovirus exposure and HLA in healthy donors. Vbeta (60) and Jbeta (13) primers were used in the PCR. TCRdb's copy holds only in-frame clones and misses some; the assay was immunoSEQ multiplex PCR. The sample shows 150,000 or so clones, about 80% of them seen only once. The sample consisted of PBMCs. Source of these receptors: a woman in her 40s in good health and CMV-seronegative.

The chain is built from TRBV21-1 and TRBJ2-7; TRBD2 is the table's D call, not checked against the DNA. TRBV21-1 is described as a pseudogene. This CDR3 comprises 14 residues. The CDR3 DNA sequence: TGTGCCAGCAGCACCCAGACCGCGGACTACGAGCAGTACTTC. Amino acids: CASSTQTADYEQYF.

This clone turned up a few times. The CDR3 spells CASSLGVQRDSNQPQHF. CDR3 coding DNA: TGTGCCAGCAGCTTAGGCGTTCAACGCGATAGCAATCAGCCCCAGCATTTT. The V call is TRBV7-2, the J call TRBJ1-5; D call uncertain. V lost 1 base and J 0 bases, leaving 13 bases between the germline ends. The CDR3 covers 17 residues. The V gene's germline CDR1 is SGHTA and CDR2 FQGNSA.

The chain links TRBV5-5 to TRBJ1-5, with D possibly TRBD1 on 5 matching bases. Trimming took off 5 bases at V and 3 bases at J, with 15 bases between the two ends. The CDR3 consists of 15 residues. Germline lookup yields CDR1 SGHKS and CDR2 YYEKEE (reference sequence). The CDR3 here is CASRKYTGSNQPQHF. The DNA of the CDR3 is TGTGCCAGCAGGAAGTACACAGGTTCCAATCAGCCCCAGCATTTT. Combining the CDR3 with reference TRBV5-5 and TRBJ1-5 gives the whole variable domain DAGVTQSPTHLIKTRGQQVTLRCSPISGHKSVSWYQQVLGQGPQFIFQYYEKEERGRGNFPDRFSARQFPNYSSELNVNALLLGDSALYLCASRKYTGSNQPQHFGDGTRLSIL.

This clone was counted once. The J gene is TRBJ2-3, the V gene TRBV4-2, with TRBD2 matching 9 bases. Germline assignment: CDR1 LGHNA and CDR2 YNFKEQ. With 1 base clipped from V and 4 bases from J, the junction kept 18 bases outside the gene matches. CDR3 length: 20 amino acids. The CDR3 is CASSQVGIAGASPKPDTQYF. CDR3 DNA: TGTGCCAGCAGCCAAGTTGGAATAGCGGGGGCGTCACCCAAACCAGATACGCAGTATTTT.

The chain has TRBV11-2 and TRBJ2-1, with D possibly being TRBD2 (5 bases). The CDR3 extends over 16 amino acids. Germline V gene lookup returns CDR1 SGHAT and CDR2 FQNNGV. Trimming stripped 1 base from V and 0 bases from J, with 10 bases between. The DNA of the CDR3 is TGTGCCAGCAGCTTAGGTGGGGAGAGCTCCTACAATGAGCAGTTCTTC. It is translated as CASSLGGESSYNEQFF.

The chain carries TRBV7-3 and TRBJ2-7; tentatively, D is TRBD1 (5 bases). This CDR3 contains 13 residues. Germline lookup yields CDR1 SGHTA and CDR2 FQGTGA. V lost 3 bases, J lost 3 bases, and 9 bases lay in between. This CDR3 is CASSLDISYEQYF. The CDR3 DNA sequence: TGTGCCAGCAGCTTGGACATCAGCTACGAGCAGTACTTC.

This clone showed up just a few times. This chain connects TRBV7-2 to TRBJ2-7; D is perhaps TRBD1 (6 bases). The CDR3 is made up of 15 amino acids. V was pared by 2 bases and J by 3 bases, with 14 bases between. Germline V lookup: CDR1 SGHTA, CDR2 FQGNSA. The chain's CDR3 is CASSLKTGTVYEQYF. CDR3 nucleotide sequence: TGTGCCAGCAGCTTAAAAACAGGGACGGTCTACGAGCAGTACTTC.

This clone appeared a few times. The chain combines TRBV19 with TRBJ2-2, with 9 bases identical to TRBD1. With V trimmed by 3 bases and J by 5 bases, 1 base remained unmatched. CDR1 LNHDA and CDR2 SQIVND come from the germline V gene (reference sequence). The CDR3 contains 14 residues. The CDR3: CASSMTGGTGELFF. DNA for the CDR3: TGTGCCAGTAGTATGACAGGGGGTACCGGGGAGCTGTTTTTT.

The rearrangement links TRBV19 to TRBJ2-3; tentatively, D is TRBD1 (6 bases). Germline lookup yields CDR1 LNHDA and CDR2 SQIVND (reference sequence). V lost 5 bases and J 1 base, leaving 7 bases between the germline ends. The CDR3 spans 13 residues. CDR3 residues: CASSEGGTDTQYF. CDR3 DNA sequence: TGTGCCAGTAGTGAGGGGGGCACAGATACGCAGTATTTT.

This clone was observed a handful of times. The chain couples TRBV28 to TRBJ2-1, with 8 bases fitting TRBD2. The V segment lost 7 bases and the J segment 4 bases; nucleotides outside the gene matches: 9. CDR1 is MDHEN and CDR2 is SYDVKM in the germline V gene. The CDR3 consists of 15 residues. DNA of the CDR3: TGTGCCAGCACCTTGAGCGGGGGAGGGTACAATGAGCAGTTCTTC. It codes for CASTLSGGGYNEQFF. Drawing the rest from reference TRBV28 and TRBJ2-1, the complete variable domain is DVKVTQSSRYLVKRTGEKVFLECVQDMDHENMFWYRQDPGLGLRLIYFSYDVKMKEKGDIPEGYSVSREKKERFSLILESASTNQTSMYLCASTLSGGGYNEQFFGPGTRLTVL.

This chain links TRBV7-2 with TRBJ2-7; D possibly corresponds to TRBD2 (6 bases). The germline V gene has CDR1 SGHTA and CDR2 FQGNSA. Trimming left V 2 bases short and J 2 bases short, with 13 bases between. The CDR3 spans 15 residues. DNA of the CDR3: TGTGCCAGCAGCTTACAAAGCGGGTTGACCTACGAGCAGTACTTC. This encodes CASSLQSGLTYEQYF.

This chain joins TRBV9 and TRBJ2-1; a possible D gene is TRBD2 (6 bases). Germline V CDR1 and CDR2: SGDLS, YYNGEE. V lost 6 bases to trimming and J lost 0 bases, with 13 bases between them. The CDR3 has 15 residues. The CDR3 loop is CASTSDGSSYNEQFF. The DNA for the CDR3 is TGTGCCAGCACCTCGGACGGGAGCTCCTACAATGAGCAGTTCTTC.